This T cell receptor (beta chain) was captured by sequencing in a study of post-analysis software for immune sequencing data. Remarks on this clonotype: Its antigen is as yet unknown.

The CDR3 has 14 residues. Trimming left V 2 bases short and J 7 bases short, with 11 bases between. Germline V gene lookup returns CDR1 SGHTA and CDR2 FQGTGA. Findings and limits, study-wide: The five TRBV segments detected at higher frequency in patients than in controls included TRBV5-6, TRBV5-1 and TRBV20-1.

Built from TCR beta cDNA, the libraries had unique molecular identifiers in them. MiXCR was run by TCRdb on the PCR reads, yielding one entry per CDR3 protein. The profile covers hundreds of thousands of distinct CDR3 sequences, with about a third appearing a single time and around an eighth taken by the ten largest. The sequence derives from a girl aged 5-17 years with multiple sclerosis. The chain uses TRBV7-3 and TRBJ2-2, with D possibly being TRBD1 (6 bases). The material sequenced was blood. The CDR3 loop reads CASSLLGAGGELFF. Here the CDR3 DNA reads TGTGCCAGCAGCTTACTGGGGGCTGGCGGGGAGCTGTTTTTT. Based on the CDR3 plus reference TRBV7-3 and TRBJ2-2, the full variable domain is GAGVSQTPSNKVTEKGKYVELRCDPISGHTALYWYRQSLGQGPEFLIYFQGTGAADDSGLPNDRFFAVRPEGSVSTLKIQRTERGDSAVYLCASSLLGAGGELFFGEGSRLTVL.